This T cell receptor (beta chain) was identified during a study of Ad26.COV2.S vaccination and SARS-CoV-2 variants. Study as a whole: Ad26.COV2.S arm of COV1001 included the donor.

Specified treatment: around 19 received Ad26.COV2.S at low or high dose, single or two shots; 5 received placebo; per-sample allocation not given. Each sample was drawn 63 days after the first injection (of vaccine or placebo). This person who donated was an adult of 18-55 years in Boston. SARS-CoV-2 spike from the Wuhan strain was encoded by the vaccine, an Ad26 vector. Germline CDR1 and CDR2: SGHRS and YFSETQ. With 0 bases clipped from V and 1 base from J, the junction kept 2 bases outside the gene matches. The CDR3 contains 15 residues. Clones were read by immunoSEQ multiplex PCR, and TCRdb kept only the in-frame ones, dropping some. The sample shows hundreds of thousands of clones, around 90% of them seen only once.

The material sequenced was peripheral blood, taken in a trial of Ad26.COV2.S vaccine versus placebo. The chain carries TRBV5-1 and TRBJ2-3; 7 nucleotides align to TRBD1. This receptor was obtained from a person aged 18-65 years who received the Ad26.COV2.S COVID-19 vaccine or a placebo. The CDR3 DNA reads as TGCGCCAGCAGCTTGGATACAGGGGGCACAGATACGCAGTATTTT. Protein: CASSLDTGGTDTQYF.